This TCR beta chain was obtained from a study of a mutant IDH1 vaccine in newly diagnosed glioma. Across the whole study: The study started vaccination 4-6 weeks after radiotherapy alone, or with temozolomide cycles. It was radiotherapy, temozolomide, or both that patients received previously, with most receiving both.

Time point described: week 5, during vaccination. It was 300 ug of mutant IDH1 20-mer peptide that made up each vaccine dose, given with topical imiquimod. The CDR3 totals 12 residues. V dropped 0 bases and J dropped 12 bases, with 9 bases sitting between them. Germline loops: CDR1 LNHDA, CDR2 SQIVND (reference sequence). TCRdb's table, derived via immunoSEQ multiplex PCR, lists solely in-frame clones and lacks some. This sample has some 25,000 clones, with 65% to 85% found just once. Comment on this clone: Its matching antigen is unknown.

This clonotype was sampled from a man aged 40-49 years with glioma. The sequences come from PBMCs, collected from a glioma patient whose treatment included an IDH1 peptide vaccine. This sequence joins TRBV19 and TRBJ1-5; D is unclear. In DNA form, the CDR3 reads TGTGCCAGTAGTATAGAGGAATACAGCCAGCATTTT. Protein: CASSIEEYSQHF.